The 16 T cell receptor beta chains reported below all come from one sample, sequenced in a study of glioma-infiltrating T cells. TCR alpha and beta CDR3 regions were amplified from RNA using iRepertoire nested multiplex PCR. One entry per CDR3 protein, called by TCRdb with MiXCR from the multiplex PCR reads. The table lists 300,000 to 450,000 distinct CDR3 sequences, roughly 41% of them singletons. Sequencing was carried out using glioma tissue, nonneoplastic brain tissue, or PBMCs (not recorded which). All receptors derive from a human donor with low-grade glioma or glioblastoma, undergoing nonglioma brain surgery, or in good health (not recorded which).

The chain employs TRBV2 and TRBJ2-1, with no clear D. This CDR3 contains 14 residues. V was cut by 3 bases and J by 0 bases, with 6 bases left in between. Germline-derived CDR1 and CDR2 are SNHLY and FYNNEI. For the CDR3, the DNA is TGTGCCAGCAGTGATCAGAGCTCCTACAATGAGCAGTTCTTC. This encodes CASSDQSSYNEQFF.

The chain carries TRBV28 and TRBJ2-7; 7 nucleotides match TRBD2. The DNA end lines up better with TRBJ2-1; the J call may be wrong. CDR1 is MDHEN, CDR2 SYDVKM, per germline. The CDR3 is 13 residues long. CDR3 region: CASRATSRNEQFF. Written as DNA, the CDR3 is TGTGCCAGCAGGGCGACTAGCCGTAACGAGCAGTTCTTC.

Note on this clonotype: With a much larger clone just one base away, this may be a read error. CDR3 bases: TGTGCCAGCAGCTGGGTGCGGCACATGGACACTGAAGCTTTCTTT. Amino acids: CASSWVRHMDTEAFF. The chain combines TRBV6-2 or TRBV6-3 with TRBJ1-1; D not certain. The germline CDR1 and CDR2 sequences are MNHEY and SVGEGT. CDR3 length equals 15 residues. Trimming removed 6 bases from V and 3 bases from J, with 17 bases in between.

This rearrangement joins TRBV12-3 or TRBV12-4 to TRBJ1-2; D not certain. Trimming shortened V by 2 bases and J by 8 bases, and 12 bases separated the two germline ends. The CDR3 loop spans 13 amino acids. The CDR3 DNA reads TGTGCCAGCAGTTTAAACTGGGCTCGGGGCTACACCTTC. This encodes CASSLNWARGYTF.

On this clonotype itself: A much larger clone lies a single base off, so this may be a read error. The V call is TRBV6-6, the J call TRBJ1-5, with TRBD1 matching 7 bases. The CDR3 sequence is 15 residues long. The germline gives CDR1 MNHNY, CDR2 SVGAGI (reference sequence). The CDR3 bases are TGTGTCAGCACCCGACAGGGTGCTAGCAATCAGCCCCAGCATTTT. It encodes CVSTRQGASNQPQHF.

This chain connects TRBV7-3 to TRBJ2-3; TRBD2 matches at 9 bases. With V trimmed by 2 bases and J by 1 base, 7 bases remained unmatched. The CDR3 sequence is 17 residues long. Germline lookup yields CDR1 SGHTA and CDR2 FQGTGA. CDR3 sequence (DNA): TGTGCCAGCAGCTTACGGTATAGCGGGAGTCGCACAGATACGCAGTATTTT. Encoded protein: CASSLRYSGSRTDTQYF. The complete variable domain, with remaining parts taken from reference TRBV7-3 and TRBJ2-3, reads GAGVSQTPSNKVTEKGKYVELRCDPISGHTALYWYRQSLGQGPEFLIYFQGTGAADDSGLPNDRFFAVRPEGSVSTLKIQRTERGDSAVYLCASSLRYSGSRTDTQYFGPGTRLTVL.

Regarding this clonotype: A much larger clonotype is one base distant, so this may be a read error. It is likely a read error, because the conserved phenylalanine at the end of the CDR3 is missing. CDR3 coding DNA: TGTGCCAGCAGCTCGTCGACAGGTCTTGGGGAGACCCAGTACATC. Its protein is CASSSSTGLGETQYI. V usage is TRBV7-2 and J usage is TRBJ2-5, with D tentatively TRBD1 (6 bases). The CDR3 sequence is 15 residues long. Germline values: CDR1 SGHTA, CDR2 FQGNSA. Deletions cut 4 bases from V and 5 bases from J, with 17 bases between.

This clonotype was recorded a few times. The chain combines TRBV28 with TRBJ1-3; TRBD1 is a possible D gene (6 bases). The CDR3 spans 15 residues. V dropped 3 bases and J dropped 6 bases, with 15 bases sitting between them. Germline loops: CDR1 MDHEN, CDR2 SYDVKM. The CDR3 sequence: CASSFRGGHQNTIYF. CDR3 coding DNA: TGTGCCAGCAGTTTCCGAGGGGGACACCAAAACACCATATATTTT.

V gene TRBV12-3 or TRBV12-4 combines with J gene TRBJ2-1; TRBD2 aligns across 8 bases. The CDR3 loop spans 16 amino acids. V trimming: 8 bases; J trimming: 4 bases; junction bases outside the gene matches: 13. This CDR3 is CASGRRLAQLYNEQFF. CDR3 coding DNA: TGTGCCAGCGGCCGGCGACTAGCGCAATTGTACAATGAGCAGTTCTTC.

Concerning this clonotype itself: Possible read error: a much larger clone is one base away. The CDR3 protein is CASSFRMAGALGTKAFF. CDR3 sequence (DNA): TGTGCCAGCAGTTTTCGTATGGCAGGGGCTCTGGGCACTAAAGCTTTCTTT. The genes are TRBV27 and TRBJ1-1; tentative D call: TRBD1 (6 bases). Looked up from germline, CDR1 is MNHEY and CDR2 is SMNVEV (reference sequence). This CDR3 spans 17 amino acids.

V gene TRBV6-5 combines with J gene TRBJ2-7; no clear D. V lost 1 base to trimming and J lost 1 base, with 8 bases between them. From germline, CDR1 is MNHEY and CDR2 SVGAGI. CDR3 length equals 14 residues. CDR3 region: CASSYFANSYEQYF. As DNA, the CDR3 is TGTGCCAGCAGTTACTTCGCCAATTCCTACGAGCAGTACTTC.

Turning to this clonotype: No conserved phenylalanine or tryptophan ends this CDR3, so it is likely a read error. This CDR3 reads CASSARDWDEAFL. CDR3 sequence (DNA): TGTGCCAGCAGCGCCAGGGACTGGGATGAAGCTTTCCTT. The rearrangement links TRBV7-2 to TRBJ1-1, with D possibly TRBD1 on 5 matching bases. V lost 5 bases and J lost 7, with 14 bases in between. This CDR3 has 13 amino acids. Germline V gene sequence: CDR1 SGHTA, CDR2 FQGNSA.

This clonotype was seen repeatedly, ten times or more. V is TRBV15 and J is TRBJ2-2; TRBD2 agrees at 12 bases. Germline V gives CDR1 LNHNV, CDR2 YYDKDF (reference sequence). The CDR3 covers 19 residues. V shed 1 base and J 4 bases; nucleotides not matched to a gene: 10. The CDR3 here is CATSRVLGTSGRSTGELFF. The CDR3 DNA follows: TGTGCCACCAGCAGAGTCCTCGGGACTAGCGGGCGGAGCACCGGGGAGCTGTTTTTT.

This clonotype appeared a few times. The rearrangement uses TRBV28 and TRBJ1-6, with D possibly matching TRBD1 (5 bases). Trimming removed 5 bases from V and 6 bases from J, with 11 bases in between. Germline V gene data show CDR1 as MDHEN and CDR2 as SYDVKM. This CDR3 has 14 amino acids. The CDR3 spells CASSPIGGNSPLHF. The CDR3 DNA reads as TGTGCCAGCAGTCCTATCGGGGGTAATTCACCCCTCCACTTT.

Ten or more counts support this clonotype. The CDR3 DNA is TGTGCCAGCAGCTTAGACAGGGAGACCCAGTACTTC. This gives the protein CASSLDRETQYF. The chain is built from TRBV7-2 and TRBJ2-5; D might be TRBD1 (5 bases). Germline-derived CDR1 and CDR2 are SGHTA and FQGNSA. V lost 1 base, J lost 5 bases, and 5 bases lay in between. The CDR3 extends over 12 amino acids.

This chain joins TRBV7-2 and TRBJ2-1; no clear D gene. This CDR3 is 14 amino acids long. Trimming removed 1 base from V and 9 bases from J, with 13 bases in between. Looked up from germline, CDR1 is SGHTA and CDR2 is FQGNSA. The CDR3 region has the DNA TGTGCCAGCAGCTTAGGGCTCCGCGGTGGTGAGCAGTTCTTC. Residues: CASSLGLRGGEQFF.